This is a list of T cell receptor beta chains from one sample in a study of radiotherapy plus CTLA-4 blockade in lung cancer. Measured with immunoSEQ multiplex PCR; TCRdb has only the in-frame clones, and not every one. Seen here are about 45,000 clones, about 72% observed once, and the top ten hold 8.3%. The sequencing here drew on peripheral blood, taken from a patient treated with radiotherapy plus ipilimumab. The receptors were sampled from a human donor with non-small cell lung cancer who had stable disease on radiotherapy plus ipilimumab. Both conserved end residues are part of each CDR3. D genes are given only for firm matches. The size entry is marked missing in some rows and otherwise reads once, few, many or a size class.

d_call,v_call,clone_size,cdr3_length,j_call,cdr3_aa,cdr3_nt
TRBD1,TRBV4-1,.,15,TRBJ2-3,CASRTSQGFTDTQYF,TGCGCCAGCAGAACCTCACAGGGGTTCACAGATACGCAGTATTTT
TRBD2,TRBV9,few,17,TRBJ2-3,CASSVDGTSGATDTQYF,TGTGCCAGCAGCGTGGATGGGACTAGCGGGGCGACAGATACGCAGTATTTT
TRBD2,TRBV28,.,17,TRBJ2-3,CASNPAMLAEDTDTQYF,TGTGCCAGCAACCCAGCCATGCTAGCGGAGGACACAGATACGCAGTATTTT
.,TRBV19,.,15,TRBJ2-6,CASSIAEAGANVLTF,TGTGCCAGTAGTATAGCGGAGGCTGGGGCCAACGTCCTGACTTTC
.,TRBV6-1,few,15,TRBJ1-6,CASSAVRPENSPLHF,TGTGCCAGCAGTGCAGTCCGGCCGGAGAATTCACCCCTCCACTTT
.,TRBV7-6,.,14,TRBJ2-3,CASSLGGYTDTQYF,TGTGCCAGCAGCTTAGGGGGGTACACAGATACGCAGTATTTT
TRBD2,TRBV5-4,.,16,TRBJ2-3,CASSSLAGGGSDTQYF,TGTGCCAGCAGCTCACTAGCGGGGGGAGGGTCAGATACGCAGTATTTT
.,TRBV5-1,.,12,TRBJ1-1,CASTRGDGEAFF,TGCGCCAGCACGAGGGGGGACGGTGAAGCTTTCTTT
.,TRBV2,.,14,TRBJ1-2,CASRLSGTVYGYTF,TGTGCCAGCAGGCTCTCGGGAACAGTCTATGGCTACACCTTC
.,TRBV18,.,13,TRBJ1-5,CASSPSENQPQHF,TGTGCCAGCTCACCCTCGGAGAATCAGCCCCAGCATTTT
.,TRBV19,.,15,TRBJ1-2,CASSSSTGRPETYTF,TGTGCCAGTAGTAGCTCGACGGGACGCCCGGAAACTTACACCTTC
TRBD1,TRBV12-5,.,15,TRBJ1-2,CASGLTGGAGYGYTF,TGTGCTAGTGGGCTTACAGGGGGCGCAGGCTATGGCTACACCTTC
.,TRBV2,.,16,TRBJ1-6,CASSISWAVYNSPLHF,TGTGCCAGCTCAATCTCGTGGGCGGTTTATAATTCACCCCTCCACTTT
TRBD1,TRBV7-2,.,16,TRBJ1-2,CASSKQLGQGVDGYTF,TGTGCCAGCAGCAAACAATTAGGACAGGGGGTAGATGGCTACACCTTC
.,TRBV30,.,15,TRBJ1-2,CAWSVTQGSLGGYTF,TGTGCCTGGAGTGTCACGCAGGGGAGTTTAGGTGGCTACACCTTC
.,TRBV6-5,.,15,TRBJ1-2,CASSYSIMENYGYTF,TGTGCCAGCAGTTACTCGATTATGGAGAACTATGGCTACACCTTC
TRBD1,TRBV19,few,12,TRBJ1-1,CASSIRQGEAFF,TGTGCCAGTAGTATCAGACAGGGTGAAGCTTTCTTT
.,TRBV6-5,.,13,TRBJ2-2,CASSYGAAGELFF,TGTGCCAGCAGTTATGGGGCCGCCGGGGAGCTGTTTTTT
TRBD1,TRBV18,.,15,TRBJ2-7,CASSPGQGPTYEQYF,TGTGCCAGCTCACCCGGACAGGGTCCCACCTACGAGCAGTACTTC
TRBD2,TRBV10-1,.,17,TRBJ2-5,CASSGSTGTSGGGTQYF,TGCGCCAGCAGTGGGTCAACCGGGACTAGCGGAGGAGGGACCCAGTACTTC
.,TRBV27,.,12,TRBJ2-3,CASTSGPDTQYF,TGTGCCAGCACCTCGGGGCCAGATACGCAGTATTTT
.,TRBV30,.,13,TRBJ1-4,CAWSRGRGEKLFF,TGTGCCTGGAGTCGGGGAAGGGGCGAAAAACTGTTTTTT
TRBD1,TRBV10-3,.,16,TRBJ1-5,CAISEEQGARSQPQHF,TGTGCCATCAGTGAGGAACAGGGGGCAAGGAGTCAGCCCCAGCATTTT
.,TRBV5-1,.,15,TRBJ1-4,CASSPQPSTNEKLFF,TGCGCCAGCAGCCCACAGCCGTCAACTAATGAAAAACTGTTTTTT
.,TRBV10-3,.,17,TRBJ1-4,CAISESGFGGTNEKLFF,TGTGCCATCAGTGAGTCAGGGTTCGGCGGAACCAATGAAAAACTGTTTTTT
.,TRBV30,few,10,TRBJ1-3,CAWSRNTIYF,TGTGCCTGGAGTAGAAACACCATATATTTT
.,TRBV7-8,.,13,TRBJ1-5,CASSLADNQPQHF,TGTGCCAGCAGCTTAGCGGACAATCAGCCCCAGCATTTT
.,TRBV7-2,few,11,TRBJ1-2,CASILLGGYTF,TGTGCCAGCATCCTACTTGGTGGCTACACCTTC
.,TRBV30,.,13,TRBJ1-2,CAWSVEGFYGYTF,TGTGCCTGGAGTGTGGAGGGATTCTATGGCTACACCTTC
.,TRBV6-6,.,15,TRBJ1-1,CASSPRELRNTEAFF,TGTGCCAGCAGTCCCCGGGAACTTAGGAACACTGAAGCTTTCTTT
TRBD1,TRBV5-1,once,14,TRBJ1-2,CASSIQGGNYGYTF,TGCGCCAGCAGCATTCAGGGGGGAAACTATGGCTACACCTTC
.,TRBV7-9,.,16,TRBJ1-5,CASSLVEGKGNQPQHF,TGTGCCAGCAGCTTAGTCGAGGGGAAAGGCAATCAGCCCCAGCATTTT